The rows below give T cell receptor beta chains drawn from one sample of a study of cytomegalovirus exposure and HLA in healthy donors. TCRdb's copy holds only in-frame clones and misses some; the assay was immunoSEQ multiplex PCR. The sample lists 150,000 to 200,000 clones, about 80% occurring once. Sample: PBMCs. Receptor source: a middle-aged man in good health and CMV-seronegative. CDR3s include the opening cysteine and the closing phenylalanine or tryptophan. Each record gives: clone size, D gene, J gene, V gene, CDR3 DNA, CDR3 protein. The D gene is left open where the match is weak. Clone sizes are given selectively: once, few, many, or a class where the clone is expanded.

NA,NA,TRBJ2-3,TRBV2,TGTGCCAGCAGTGATCCGGGACACAGCACAGATACGCAGTATTTT,CASSDPGHSTDTQYF
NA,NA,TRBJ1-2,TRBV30,TGTGCCTGGAGTTTCGCCGGGGGCTATGGCTACACCTTC,CAWSFAGGYGYTF
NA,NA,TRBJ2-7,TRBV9,TGTGCCAGCAGCGTAACGTGGGGGGGCGTCTACGAGCAGTACTTC,CASSVTWGGVYEQYF
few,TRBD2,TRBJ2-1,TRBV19,TGTGCCACTACGGGACTAGCGGGAGCGTCCTACAATGAGCAGTTCTTC,CATTGLAGASYNEQFF
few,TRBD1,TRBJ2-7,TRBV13,TGTGCCAGCAGCCCGGACAGGTACGAGCAGTACTTC,CASSPDRYEQYF
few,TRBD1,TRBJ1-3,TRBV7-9,TGTGCCAGCAGCTTAACCGACAGGGGGCTCGGAAACACCATATATTTT,CASSLTDRGLGNTIYF
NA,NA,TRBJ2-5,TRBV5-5,TGTGCCAGCAGCCCCCAGGGCGAAGAGACCCAGTACTTC,CASSPQGEETQYF
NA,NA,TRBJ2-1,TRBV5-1,TGCGCCAGCAGCTCCGGGACTCCCCTTCGGCATGAGCAGTTCTTC,CASSSGTPLRHEQFF
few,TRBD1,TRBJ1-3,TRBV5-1,TGCGCCAGCAGCTTGGGGTGGGACAGCTTCTCTGGAAACACCATATATTTT,CASSLGWDSFSGNTIYF
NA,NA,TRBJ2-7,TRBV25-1,TGTGCCAGCAGTGAATTTCGTTCTAGCGCCGAGCAGTACTTC,CASSEFRSSAEQYF
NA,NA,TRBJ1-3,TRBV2,TGTGCCAGATCCACAGGAGACTCTGGAAACACCATATATTTT,CARSTGDSGNTIYF
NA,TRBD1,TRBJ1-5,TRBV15,TGTGCCACCAGCACGGCACTAGACAGGGGGAGACAGCCCCAGCATTTT,CATSTALDRGRQPQHF
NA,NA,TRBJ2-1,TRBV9,TGTGCCAGCAGCGTAGATCAGGGGAGCTCCTACAATGAGCAGTTCTTC,CASSVDQGSSYNEQFF
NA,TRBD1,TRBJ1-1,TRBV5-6,TGTGCCAGCAGCACCCCCCTGGGACAGGGGAGAACTGAAGCTTTCTTT,CASSTPLGQGRTEAFF
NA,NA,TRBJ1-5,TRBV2,TGTGCCAGCAGTGAACGCGAGAGGAGCAATCAGCCCCAGCATTTT,CASSERERSNQPQHF
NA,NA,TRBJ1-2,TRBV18,TGTGCCAGCCTCACCACGGAGGGGATTAGCTATGGCTACACCTTC,CASLTTEGISYGYTF
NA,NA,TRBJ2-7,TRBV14,TGTGCCAGCAGCCTCGGGGACTCCTACGAGCAGTACTTC,CASSLGDSYEQYF
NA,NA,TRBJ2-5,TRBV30,TGTGCCTGGAGTGTAGGCTCCCTAGCGCAACCCCAAGAGACCCAGTACTTC,CAWSVGSLAQPQETQYF
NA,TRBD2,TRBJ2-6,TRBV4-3,TGCGCCAGCAGCGACCATATAGCGGGGGCTAACTCTGGGGCCAACGTCCTGACTTTC,CASSDHIAGANSGANVLTF
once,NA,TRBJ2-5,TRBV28,TGTGCCAGCAGTTTATGGTCCGGTGGCCAAGAGACCCAGTACTTC,CASSLWSGGQETQYF
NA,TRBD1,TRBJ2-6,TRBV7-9,TGTGCCAGCAGCTTATCACAGGGGGCGTTCGCTGGGGCCAACGTCCTGACTTTC,CASSLSQGAFAGANVLTF
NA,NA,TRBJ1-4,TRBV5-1,TGCGCCAGCAGCGAATCATCGGGGGGATCGGGAAAACTGTTTTTT,CASSESSGGSGKLFF
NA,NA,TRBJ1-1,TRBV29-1,TGCAGCGTTGAAGAGACTCAGGGCTCTTCAGCTTTCTTT,CSVEETQGSSAFF
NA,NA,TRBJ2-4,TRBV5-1,TGCGCCAGCAGCTTGTTACCTGAGACCCCAGGAATTCAGTACTTC,CASSLLPETPGIQYF
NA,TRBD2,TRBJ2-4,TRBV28,TGTGCCAGCAGTTCCCGGACTAGCCGGGGGTTCAACATTCAGTACTTC,CASSSRTSRGFNIQYF
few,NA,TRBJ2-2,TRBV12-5,TGTGCTAGTGGTTTCCAAGCACAGGGACCCGGGGAGCTGTTTTTT,CASGFQAQGPGELFF
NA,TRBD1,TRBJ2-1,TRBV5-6,TGTGCCAGCAGGCCGACCGGGACAGGGGGCTTCAATGAGCAGTTCTTC,CASRPTGTGGFNEQFF
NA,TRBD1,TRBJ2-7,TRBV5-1,TGCGCCAGCAGCCCCGTGACAGGGGGCTACGAGCAGTACTTC,CASSPVTGGYEQYF
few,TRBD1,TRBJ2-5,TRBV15,TGTGCCACCAGCAGAGATGTGGGACAGGGGAGAGAGACCCAGTACTTC,CATSRDVGQGRETQYF
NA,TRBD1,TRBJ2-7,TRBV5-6,TGTGCCAGCAGTCAGGACAGGGGCTACGAGCAGTACTTC,CASSQDRGYEQYF
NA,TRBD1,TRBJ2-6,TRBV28,TGTGCCAGCAGTACAACAGGGGGCGCTGGGGCCAACGTCCTGACTTTC,CASSTTGGAGANVLTF
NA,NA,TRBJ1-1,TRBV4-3,TGCGCCAGCAGCCAAGATACCCACGTAGTGAACACTGAAGCTTTCTTT,CASSQDTHVVNTEAFF
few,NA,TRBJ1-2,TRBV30,TGTGCCTGGAGTAGGTGGTTCGAACAGAAATCTGGCGGCTACACCTTC,CAWSRWFEQKSGGYTF
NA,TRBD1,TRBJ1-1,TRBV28,TGTGCCAGCAGGTCGCGGGACAGGGTGGGAGCTTTCTTT,CASRSRDRVGAFF
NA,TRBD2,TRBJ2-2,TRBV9,TGTGCCAGCAGCGTAGAGGCGGTCGGGAGGGCCTCCGGGGAGCTGTTTTTT,CASSVEAVGRASGELFF
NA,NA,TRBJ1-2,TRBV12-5,TGTGCTAGTGGTACCGGGGACACATACTATGGCTACACCTTC,CASGTGDTYYGYTF
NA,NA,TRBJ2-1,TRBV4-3,TGCGCCAGCAGCCAAGACACCTACAATGAGCAGTTCTTC,CASSQDTYNEQFF
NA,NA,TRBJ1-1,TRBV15,TGTGCCACCAGCAGAGATCTTACAGGTGAAGCTTTCTTT,CATSRDLTGEAFF
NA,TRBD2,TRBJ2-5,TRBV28,TGTGCCAGCACCCGGGGGGAACAAGAGACCCAGTACTTC,CASTRGEQETQYF
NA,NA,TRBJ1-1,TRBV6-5,TGTGCCAGCAGTTACAGAGGGGGGAACACTGAAGCTTTCTTT,CASSYRGGNTEAFF
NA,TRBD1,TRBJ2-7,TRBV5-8,TGTGCCAGCAGCCTTGGACGTGGGTGGGGACAGACCTACGAGCAGTACTTC,CASSLGRGWGQTYEQYF
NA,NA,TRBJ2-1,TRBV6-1,TGTGCCAGCAGTGAAGTTGCAGGGAACAATGAGCAGTTCTTC,CASSEVAGNNEQFF
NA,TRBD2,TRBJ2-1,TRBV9,TGTGCCAGCAGCGTAGAATGGGCTAGCGGGGATGAGCAGTTCTTC,CASSVEWASGDEQFF
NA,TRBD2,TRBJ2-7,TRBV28,TGTGCCAGCAGGGGAGCTAGCGGGAGTGAGAACTACGAGCAGTACTTC,CASRGASGSENYEQYF
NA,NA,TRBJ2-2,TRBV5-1,TGCGCCAGCACCGGGAGTGACACCGGGGAGCTGTTTTTT,CASTGSDTGELFF
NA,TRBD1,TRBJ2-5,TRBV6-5,TGTGCCAGCAGTCCTCGGACAGGGCTGGAGACCCAGTACTTC,CASSPRTGLETQYF
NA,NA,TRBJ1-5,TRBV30,TGTGCCTGGAGTGAGGGGTTGGGGAATCAGCCCCAGCATTTT,CAWSEGLGNQPQHF
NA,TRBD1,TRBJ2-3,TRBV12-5,TGTGCTAGTGGTACCGGGACAGGGAATGTCCCAGATACGCAGTATTTT,CASGTGTGNVPDTQYF
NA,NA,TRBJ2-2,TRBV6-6,TGTGCCAGCACCCCTGGGCAGGACACCGGGGAGCTGTTTTTT,CASTPGQDTGELFF
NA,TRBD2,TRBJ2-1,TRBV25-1,TGTGCCAGCACCGAATCGGGGCGGGAGGCATACAATGAGCAGTTCTTC,CASTESGREAYNEQFF
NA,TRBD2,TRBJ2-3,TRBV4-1,TGCGCCAGCAGCCAAGGTGGGACTAGCGGAGATAGCACAGATACGCAGTATTTT,CASSQGGTSGDSTDTQYF
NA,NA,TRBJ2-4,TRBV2,TGTGCCAGCACCCCCATGACTAAAGCCAAAAACATTCAGTACTTC,CASTPMTKAKNIQYF
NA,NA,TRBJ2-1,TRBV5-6,TGTGCCAGCAGCTATGAGCCGGAGGGAGAGCAGTTCTTC,CASSYEPEGEQFF
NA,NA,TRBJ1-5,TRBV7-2,TGTGCCAGCAGCCCCGGCGGGGCTAATCAGCCCCAGCATTTT,CASSPGGANQPQHF
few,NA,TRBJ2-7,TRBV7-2,TGTGCCAGCAGCTTAGGGTTCAGCGGTAGCTCCTACGAGCAGTACTTC,CASSLGFSGSSYEQYF